What follows are 8 T cell receptor beta chains derived from one specimen sequenced in a study of T-cell reconstitution after alpha-beta-depleted transplantation in children. The TCRbeta library was prepared with unique molecular identifiers. TCRdb re-called the PCR reads through MiXCR, storing one row per CDR3 protein. Among roughly 300,000 distinct CDR3 sequences listed, 11% were seen once. The material sequenced was peripheral blood, taken 180 days after TCRalphabeta/CD19-depleted stem cell transplant. These receptors were collected from a male patient aged 2 to 9 who had a stem cell transplant for chronic granulomatous disease, so the T cells may come from the graft donor.

This clonotype was counted at least ten times. The chain is built from TRBV12-3 or TRBV12-4 and TRBJ1-5; 8 bases line up with TRBD1. Unmatched junction bases numbered 3, after V lost 6 bases and J lost 5 bases. The CDR3 spans 13 residues. The DNA for the CDR3 is TGTGCCAGCAGCCAACAGGGGGATCAGCCCCAGCATTTT. It encodes CASSQQGDQPQHF.

At least ten counts were recorded for this clonotype. The chain couples TRBV20-1 to TRBJ2-5; TRBD2 is a possible D gene (6 bases). This CDR3 has 13 amino acids. Germline lookup yields CDR1 DFQATT and CDR2 SNEGSKA (reference sequence). V lost 4 bases and J 1 base, leaving 10 bases between the germline ends. In DNA, the CDR3 is TGCAGTGCTAACGGGGGATTCCAAGAGACCCAGTACTTC. It translates to CSANGGFQETQYF.

This clonotype was found many times. The rearrangement links TRBV5-1 to TRBJ2-7, with 7 bases aligning to TRBD1. The trim removed 6 bases at V and 1 base at J, leaving 4 bases unmatched. Looked up from germline, CDR1 is SGHRS and CDR2 is YFSETQ. The CDR3 contains 13 residues. The CDR3 is CASNPTGSYEQYF. The CDR3 DNA reads as TGCGCCAGCAACCCGACAGGGTCCTACGAGCAGTACTTC.

V and J are TRBV18 and TRBJ1-4; 9 positions match TRBD1. There are 16 residues in the CDR3. Per germline, CDR1 KGHSH and CDR2 LQKENI. V gave up 5 bases and J gave up 5 bases; unmatched junction bases: 9. This CDR3 reads CASSSDRGRGNEKLFF. Written as DNA, the CDR3 is TGTGCCAGCTCATCGGACAGGGGACGGGGGAATGAAAAACTGTTTTTT.

This clonotype appeared many times. The chain combines TRBV4-1 with TRBJ1-1, with D tentatively TRBD1 (6 bases). Per the germline V gene, CDR1 is MGHRA and CDR2 is YSYEKL. Trimming took 0 bases from V and 2 from J, leaving 13 bases between them. This CDR3 region has 16 residues. DNA of the CDR3: TGCGCCAGCAGCCAAGATCAGGGGTCAATAAACACTGAAGCTTTCTTT. Its protein is CASSQDQGSINTEAFF.

With regard to this clonotype: This sequence may be a read error, since a much larger clone differs from it by one base. The chain links TRBV2 to TRBJ2-3, with D uncertain. In germline, CDR1 is SNHLY, CDR2 FYNNEI. The CDR3 totals 15 residues. The chain's CDR3 is CASSEQALSTDTPYF. The CDR3 bases are TGTGCCAGCAGTGAACAGGCACTGAGCACAGATACGCCGTATTTT.

This clonotype was detected many times. The V and J genes are TRBV5-1 and TRBJ1-4; D gene ambiguous. The CDR3 sequence is 17 residues long. V was shortened by 4 bases and J by 8 bases, with 24 bases between the two germline ends. Germline values: CDR1 SGHRS, CDR2 YFSETQ. The CDR3 bases are TGCGCCAGCAGCACCGCAGGAGTAACCCGAGGAGGGGAAAAACTGTTTTTT. It translates to CASSTAGVTRGGEKLFF.

With regard to this clonotype: This sequence may be a read error, since a much larger clone differs from it by one base. The gene calls are TRBV10-3 and TRBJ2-3; D is unclear. This CDR3 has 16 amino acids. The V gene lost 5 bases and the J gene lost 3 bases, with 18 bases spanning the gap. The germline CDR1 and CDR2 sequences are ENHRY and SYGVKD. The CDR3 sequence: CAISSGGRTITDTQYF. DNA of the CDR3: TGTGCCATCAGTTCCGGTGGTCGCACAATAACAGATACGCAGTATTTT.